These T cell receptor beta chains were read from a single sample in a study of T-cell reconstitution after alpha-beta-depleted transplantation in children. TCRdb ran MiXCR on the PCR reads and lists one entry per CDR3 protein. Among fewer than 700,000 distinct CDR3 sequences listed, more than 20% were seen once. The starting material was PBMCs, mostly from graft donor cells, obtained 360 days after TCRalphabeta/CD19-depleted stem cell transplant. These receptors were taken from a boy under two years old who had a stem cell transplant for acute myeloid leukemia, so the T cells may come from the graft donor. The CDR3 runs from the conserved cysteine through the conserved F or W. Fields, in order: J gene, D gene, V gene, clone size, CDR3 protein, CDR3 DNA. The D gene is left open where the match is weak. Rows give clone size only sometimes, using once, few, many, or a class for an expanded clone.

j_gene: TRBJ1-1; d_gene: .; v_gene: TRBV7-2; abundance: few; CDR3aa: CASSLSMGNTEAFF; CDR3nt: TGTGCCAGCAGCTTAAGTATGGGGAACACTGAAGCTTTCTTT
j_gene: TRBJ2-4; d_gene: TRBD1; v_gene: TRBV6-5; abundance: many; CDR3aa: CASSSQGQGAYIQYF; CDR3nt: TGTGCCAGCAGTTCCCAGGGACAGGGGGCGTACATTCAGTACTTC
j_gene: TRBJ1-1; d_gene: TRBD1; v_gene: TRBV20-1; abundance: .; CDR3aa: CRLHRGGTHTEAFF; CDR3nt: TGCAGACTACACAGGGGGGGGACTCACACTGAAGCTTTCTTT
j_gene: TRBJ1-5; d_gene: .; v_gene: TRBV6-5; abundance: many; CDR3aa: CASKGLGYSNQPQHF; CDR3nt: TGTGCCAGCAAAGGGCTCGGGTACAGCAATCAGCCCCAGCATTTT
j_gene: TRBJ1-5; d_gene: .; v_gene: TRBV7-8; abundance: many; CDR3aa: CASSLARYSNQPQHF; CDR3nt: TGTGCCAGCAGCTTAGCCCGGTATAGCAATCAGCCCCAGCATTTT
j_gene: TRBJ2-5; d_gene: .; v_gene: TRBV7-9; abundance: many; CDR3aa: CASSSQQGEETQYF; CDR3nt: TGTGCCAGCAGCTCCCAGCAGGGAGAAGAGACCCAGTACTTC
j_gene: TRBJ2-3; d_gene: TRBD1; v_gene: TRBV6-1; abundance: many; CDR3aa: CASNTLRDRGRKDTQYF; CDR3nt: TGTGCCAGCAATACGCTCCGGGACAGGGGGCGTAAAGATACGCAGTATTTT
j_gene: TRBJ1-5; d_gene: .; v_gene: TRBV27; abundance: .; CDR3aa: CASRTVLSNQPQHF; CDR3nt: TGTGCCAGCCGCACTGTACTTAGCAATCAGCCCCAGCATTTT
j_gene: TRBJ2-5; d_gene: TRBD2; v_gene: TRBV4-3; abundance: .; CDR3aa: CASSQDSATSVDETQYF; CDR3nt: TGCGCCAGCAGCCAAGATAGCGCGACTAGCGTTGACGAGACCCAGTACTTC
j_gene: TRBJ2-7; d_gene: .; v_gene: TRBV11-2; abundance: .; CDR3aa: CASSFELVSYEQYF; CDR3nt: TGTGCCAGCAGCTTCGAACTAGTATCCTACGAGCAGTACTTC
j_gene: TRBJ2-1; d_gene: .; v_gene: TRBV7-3; abundance: many; CDR3aa: CASSLLSDSRVDEQFF; CDR3nt: TGTGCCAGCAGCCTTCTCTCGGACTCAAGGGTGGATGAGCAGTTCTTC
j_gene: TRBJ2-2; d_gene: .; v_gene: TRBV7-7; abundance: .; CDR3aa: CASSDPNTRELFF; CDR3nt: TGTGCCAGCAGTGACCCGAACACCAGGGAGCTGTTTTTT
j_gene: TRBJ2-5; d_gene: TRBD1; v_gene: TRBV4-3; abundance: many; CDR3aa: CASSQSLGDRVLGETQYF; CDR3nt: TGCGCCAGCAGCCAATCCTTGGGGGACAGGGTATTGGGAGAGACCCAGTACTTC
j_gene: TRBJ1-5; d_gene: .; v_gene: TRBV19; abundance: .; CDR3aa: CASSIEGNQPQHF; CDR3nt: TGTGCCAGTAGTATTGAGGGAAATCAGCCCCAGCATTTT
j_gene: TRBJ2-3; d_gene: TRBD1; v_gene: TRBV2; abundance: many; CDR3aa: CASIAGEGAHSDTQYF; CDR3nt: TGTGCCAGCATCGCCGGTGAGGGGGCACATTCAGATACGCAGTATTTT
j_gene: TRBJ2-1; d_gene: TRBD2; v_gene: TRBV7-2; abundance: many; CDR3aa: CASSFGAGGLGEQFF; CDR3nt: TGTGCCAGCAGCTTTGGGGCGGGGGGACTAGGTGAGCAGTTCTTC
j_gene: TRBJ2-5; d_gene: TRBD2; v_gene: TRBV29-1; abundance: many; CDR3aa: CSVARGAKETQYF; CDR3nt: TGCAGCGTCGCGCGGGGGGCCAAAGAGACCCAGTACTTC
j_gene: TRBJ1-5; d_gene: .; v_gene: TRBV20-1; abundance: .; CDR3aa: CSAGTGGRNQPQHF; CDR3nt: TGCAGTGCAGGGACCGGGGGCCGTAATCAGCCCCAGCATTTT
j_gene: TRBJ2-2; d_gene: .; v_gene: TRBV29-1; abundance: many; CDR3aa: CSVEYRVTGELFF; CDR3nt: TGCAGCGTTGAATACAGGGTTACCGGGGAGCTGTTTTTT
j_gene: TRBJ2-1; d_gene: TRBD2; v_gene: TRBV4-2; abundance: few; CDR3aa: CASSQDGGADYNEQFF; CDR3nt: TGTGCCAGCAGCCAAGACGGGGGGGCTGACTACAATGAGCAGTTCTTC
j_gene: TRBJ2-3; d_gene: .; v_gene: TRBV11-3; abundance: .; CDR3aa: CASSSARGLETDTQYF; CDR3nt: TGTGCCAGCAGCTCAGCACGGGGGCTAGAAACAGATACGCAGTATTTT
j_gene: TRBJ1-6; d_gene: .; v_gene: TRBV27; abundance: .; CDR3aa: CASRTGPGSYNSPLHF; CDR3nt: TGTGCCAGCAGGACAGGCCCTGGCAGTTATAATTCACCCCTCCACTTT
j_gene: TRBJ2-3; d_gene: TRBD1; v_gene: TRBV29-1; abundance: many; CDR3aa: CSVEEGGRQEYTQYF; CDR3nt: TGCAGCGTTGAAGAAGGGGGCCGACAGGAATATACGCAGTATTTT
j_gene: TRBJ1-2; d_gene: .; v_gene: TRBV6-1; abundance: few; CDR3aa: CASSRYSKGGYGYTF; CDR3nt: TGTGCCAGCAGCCGATACAGCAAAGGGGGCTATGGCTACACCTTC
j_gene: TRBJ1-1; d_gene: TRBD1; v_gene: TRBV29-1; abundance: many; CDR3aa: CSVDPDRVGAEAFF; CDR3nt: TGCAGCGTTGACCCAGACAGGGTAGGCGCTGAAGCTTTCTTT
j_gene: TRBJ2-5; d_gene: .; v_gene: TRBV12-3/TRBV12-4; abundance: .; CDR3aa: CASSLGSYNQETQYF; CDR3nt: TGTGCCAGCAGTTTAGGCAGCTATAACCAAGAGACCCAGTACTTC
j_gene: TRBJ1-1; d_gene: TRBD1; v_gene: TRBV7-2; abundance: .; CDR3aa: CASSLETGLRTEAFF; CDR3nt: TGTGCCAGCAGCTTAGAGACAGGGTTACGGACTGAAGCTTTCTTT
j_gene: TRBJ2-1; d_gene: .; v_gene: TRBV5-5; abundance: .; CDR3aa: CASSFADNEQFF; CDR3nt: TGTGCCAGCAGTTTTGCCGACAATGAGCAGTTCTTC
j_gene: TRBJ2-6; d_gene: .; v_gene: TRBV5-1; abundance: .; CDR3aa: CASSSTIRANVLTF; CDR3nt: TGCGCCAGCAGCTCAACAATAAGGGCCAACGTCCTGACTTTC
j_gene: TRBJ1-2; d_gene: .; v_gene: TRBV20-1; abundance: .; CDR3aa: CSARGGHGYTF; CDR3nt: TGCAGTGCTAGAGGGGGGCATGGCTACACCTTC
j_gene: TRBJ2-3; d_gene: .; v_gene: TRBV12-3/TRBV12-4; abundance: .; CDR3aa: CASSGDSSDTQYF; CDR3nt: TGTGCCAGCAGTGGCGACAGCTCAGATACGCAGTATTTT
j_gene: TRBJ2-5; d_gene: TRBD1; v_gene: TRBV20-1; abundance: many; CDR3aa: CSARDQQGVLTQYF; CDR3nt: TGCAGTGCTAGAGATCAACAGGGGGTTCTCACCCAGTACTTC
j_gene: TRBJ2-2; d_gene: .; v_gene: TRBV12-3/TRBV12-4; abundance: .; CDR3aa: CAGGGAHTGELFF; CDR3nt: TGTGCCGGCGGAGGGGCTCATACCGGGGAGCTGTTTTTT
j_gene: TRBJ2-1; d_gene: TRBD2; v_gene: TRBV28; abundance: many; CDR3aa: CASSLPGGDYNEQFF; CDR3nt: TGTGCCAGCAGTTTACCGGGGGGGGACTACAATGAGCAGTTCTTC
j_gene: TRBJ2-7; d_gene: .; v_gene: TRBV27; abundance: .; CDR3aa: CASSLNSMGEQYF; CDR3nt: TGTGCCAGCAGTTTAAACTCCATGGGCGAGCAGTACTTC
j_gene: TRBJ1-1; d_gene: .; v_gene: TRBV15; abundance: .; CDR3aa: CATSSPAGGNTEAFF; CDR3nt: TGTGCCACCAGCAGCCCGGCCGGGGGGAACACTGAAGCTTTCTTT
j_gene: TRBJ2-6; d_gene: .; v_gene: TRBV7-2; abundance: few; CDR3aa: CASSLPLRTSGANVLTF; CDR3nt: TGTGCCAGCAGCTTACCCCTCAGAACCTCTGGGGCCAACGTCCTGACTTTC
j_gene: TRBJ2-6; d_gene: .; v_gene: TRBV4-3; abundance: few; CDR3aa: CASSHLYSGANVLTF; CDR3nt: TGCGCCAGCAGCCATCTATACTCTGGGGCCAACGTCCTGACTTTC
j_gene: TRBJ1-1; d_gene: .; v_gene: TRBV20-1; abundance: few; CDR3aa: CSAIQGKTEAFF; CDR3nt: TGCAGTGCTATCCAGGGAAAGACTGAAGCTTTCTTT
j_gene: TRBJ1-2; d_gene: TRBD1; v_gene: TRBV6-5; abundance: many; CDR3aa: CASSSSDRAYGYTF; CDR3nt: TGTGCCAGCAGTTCCTCAGACAGGGCCTATGGCTACACCTTC
j_gene: TRBJ2-1; d_gene: TRBD1; v_gene: TRBV5-1; abundance: many; CDR3aa: CASSLKTTGYNEQFF; CDR3nt: TGCGCCAGCAGCTTGAAAACGACAGGGTACAATGAGCAGTTCTTC
j_gene: TRBJ2-1; d_gene: TRBD2; v_gene: TRBV28; abundance: .; CDR3aa: CASSRRTSPNEQFF; CDR3nt: TGTGCCAGCAGCCGCCGGACTAGCCCTAATGAGCAGTTCTTC
j_gene: TRBJ2-1; d_gene: .; v_gene: TRBV6-5; abundance: .; CDR3aa: CASSYSKGGEQFF; CDR3nt: TGTGCCAGCAGTTACTCGAAGGGGGGTGAGCAGTTCTTC
j_gene: TRBJ2-1; d_gene: TRBD1; v_gene: TRBV12-3/TRBV12-4; abundance: many; CDR3aa: CASSPWDRRHNEQFF; CDR3nt: TGTGCCAGCAGTCCTTGGGACAGGCGGCACAATGAGCAGTTCTTC
j_gene: TRBJ2-7; d_gene: .; v_gene: TRBV5-1; abundance: .; CDR3aa: CASILKRPAGQYF; CDR3nt: TGCGCCAGCATCCTCAAACGGCCAGCCGGGCAGTACTTC
j_gene: TRBJ2-1; d_gene: .; v_gene: TRBV7-2; abundance: few; CDR3aa: CASSQAAGPSYNEQFF; CDR3nt: TGTGCCAGCAGCCAGGCCGCCGGACCCTCCTACAATGAGCAGTTCTTC
j_gene: TRBJ2-7; d_gene: TRBD1; v_gene: TRBV20-1; abundance: .; CDR3aa: CSARIRGRVEAQYF; CDR3nt: TGCAGTGCTAGAATCAGGGGGCGCGTTGAAGCGCAGTACTTC
j_gene: TRBJ1-5; d_gene: .; v_gene: TRBV12-3/TRBV12-4; abundance: .; CDR3aa: CASSPFQQPQHF; CDR3nt: TGTGCCAGCAGTCCTTTCCAGCAGCCCCAGCATTTT
j_gene: TRBJ2-1; d_gene: TRBD1; v_gene: TRBV4-2; abundance: few; CDR3aa: CASSQDGGQGGNNEQFF; CDR3nt: TGTGCCAGCAGCCAAGACGGCGGACAGGGGGGCAACAATGAGCAGTTCTTC
j_gene: TRBJ1-1; d_gene: .; v_gene: TRBV5-1; abundance: few; CDR3aa: CASSSEAGSSTEAFF; CDR3nt: TGCGCCAGCAGCTCCGAGGCCGGCTCCTCCACTGAAGCTTTCTTT
j_gene: TRBJ1-1; d_gene: .; v_gene: TRBV6-5; abundance: few; CDR3aa: CASSYWRSNTEAFF; CDR3nt: TGTGCCAGCAGTTACTGGCGGTCGAACACTGAAGCTTTCTTT
j_gene: TRBJ2-1; d_gene: .; v_gene: TRBV24-1; abundance: .; CDR3aa: CATSEVGNEQFF; CDR3nt: TGTGCCACCAGTGAAGTCGGTAATGAGCAGTTCTTC
j_gene: TRBJ2-7; d_gene: .; v_gene: TRBV5-1; abundance: many; CDR3aa: CASSPPWTNYEQYF; CDR3nt: TGCGCCAGCAGCCCCCCGTGGACAAACTACGAGCAGTACTTC
j_gene: TRBJ2-6; d_gene: .; v_gene: TRBV6-1; abundance: many; CDR3aa: CATRQISGANVLTF; CDR3nt: TGTGCCACCCGACAGATCTCTGGGGCCAACGTCCTGACTTTC
j_gene: TRBJ2-1; d_gene: .; v_gene: TRBV6-5; abundance: .; CDR3aa: CASSYRPRSYNEQFF; CDR3nt: TGTGCCAGCAGTTACCGCCCGAGGTCCTACAATGAGCAGTTCTTC
j_gene: TRBJ2-3; d_gene: TRBD1; v_gene: TRBV12-3/TRBV12-4; abundance: few; CDR3aa: CASRSGTGANTQYF; CDR3nt: TGTGCCAGCAGGTCCGGGACAGGGGCAAATACGCAGTATTTT
j_gene: TRBJ2-5; d_gene: TRBD2; v_gene: TRBV7-2; abundance: many; CDR3aa: CASSLVAGRETQYF; CDR3nt: TGTGCCAGCAGCTTAGTAGCGGGCCGGGAGACCCAGTACTTC